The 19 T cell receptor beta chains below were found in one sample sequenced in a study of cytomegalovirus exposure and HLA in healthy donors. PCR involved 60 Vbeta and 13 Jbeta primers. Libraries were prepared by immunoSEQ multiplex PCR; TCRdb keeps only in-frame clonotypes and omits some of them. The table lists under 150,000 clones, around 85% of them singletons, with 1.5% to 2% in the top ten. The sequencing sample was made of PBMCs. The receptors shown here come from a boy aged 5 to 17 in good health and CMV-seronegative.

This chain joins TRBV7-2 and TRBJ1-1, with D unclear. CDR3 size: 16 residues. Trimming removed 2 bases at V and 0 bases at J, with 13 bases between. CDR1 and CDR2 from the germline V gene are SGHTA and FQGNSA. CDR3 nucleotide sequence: TGTGCCAGCAGCTTACGAGGCGGCTACATGAACACTGAAGCTTTCTTT. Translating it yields CASSLRGGYMNTEAFF.

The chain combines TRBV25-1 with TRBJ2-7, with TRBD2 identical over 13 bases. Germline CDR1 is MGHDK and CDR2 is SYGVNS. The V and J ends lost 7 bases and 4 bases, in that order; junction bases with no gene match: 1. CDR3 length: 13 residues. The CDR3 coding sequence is TGTGCCAGCACACTAGCGGGAGGGTACGAGCAGTACTTC. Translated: CASTLAGGYEQYF.

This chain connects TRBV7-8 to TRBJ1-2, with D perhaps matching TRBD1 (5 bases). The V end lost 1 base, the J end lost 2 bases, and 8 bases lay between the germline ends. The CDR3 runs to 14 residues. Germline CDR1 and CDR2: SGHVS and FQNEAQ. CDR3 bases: TGTGCCAGCAGCTTAGGGGCAGGGAACTATGGCTACACCTTC. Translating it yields CASSLGAGNYGYTF.

This CDR3 is CASSQTLGGTGMYEQYF. CDR3 in DNA: TGTGCCAGCAGCCAAACGTTGGGCGGGACAGGGATGTACGAGCAGTACTTC. The chain combines TRBV11-2 with TRBJ2-7, with 9 bases aligning to TRBD1. The CDR3 runs 17 residues. Germline V gene data show CDR1 as SGHAT and CDR2 as FQNNGV. The junction had 15 bases not matched to a gene; V was cut back by 5 bases and J by 4 bases.

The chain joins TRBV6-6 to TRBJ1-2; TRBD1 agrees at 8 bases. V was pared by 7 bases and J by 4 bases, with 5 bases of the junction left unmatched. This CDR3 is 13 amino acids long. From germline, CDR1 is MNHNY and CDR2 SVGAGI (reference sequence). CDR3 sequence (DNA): TGTGCCAGCACCGAGGGACAGGTCTATGGCTACACCTTC. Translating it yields CASTEGQVYGYTF.

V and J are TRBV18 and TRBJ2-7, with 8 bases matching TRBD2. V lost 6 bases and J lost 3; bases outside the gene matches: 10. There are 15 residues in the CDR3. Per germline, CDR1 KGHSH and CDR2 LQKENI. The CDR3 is CASSPTSGALYEQYF. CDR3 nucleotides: TGTGCCAGCTCCCCTACTAGCGGAGCTCTCTACGAGCAGTACTTC. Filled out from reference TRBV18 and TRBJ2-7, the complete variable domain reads NAGVMQNPRHLVRRRGQEARLRCSPMKGHSHVYWYRQLPEEGLKFMVYLQKENIIDESGMPKERFSAEFPKEGPSILRIQQVVRGDSAAYFCASSPTSGALYEQYFGPGTRLTVT.

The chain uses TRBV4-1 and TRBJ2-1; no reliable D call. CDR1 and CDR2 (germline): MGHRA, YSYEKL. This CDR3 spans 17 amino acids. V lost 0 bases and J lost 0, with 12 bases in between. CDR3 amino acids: CASSQDAARSSYNEQFF. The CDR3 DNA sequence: TGCGCCAGCAGCCAAGATGCAGCTAGGAGCTCCTACAATGAGCAGTTCTTC.

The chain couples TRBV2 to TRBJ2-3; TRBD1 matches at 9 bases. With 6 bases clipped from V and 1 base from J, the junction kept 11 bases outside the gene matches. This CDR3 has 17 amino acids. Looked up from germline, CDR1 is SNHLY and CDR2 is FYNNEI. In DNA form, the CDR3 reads TGTGCCAGCAGACAAACAGGGGGCAGTCGGGGCACAGATACGCAGTATTTT. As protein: CASRQTGGSRGTDTQYF.

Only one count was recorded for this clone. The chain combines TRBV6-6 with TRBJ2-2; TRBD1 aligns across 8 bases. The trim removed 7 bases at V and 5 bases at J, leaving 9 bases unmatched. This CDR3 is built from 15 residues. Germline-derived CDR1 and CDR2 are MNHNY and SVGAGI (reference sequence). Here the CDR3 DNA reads TGTGCCAGCACCTCAGGACAGGGTACAACCGGGGAGCTGTTTTTT. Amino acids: CASTSGQGTTGELFF.

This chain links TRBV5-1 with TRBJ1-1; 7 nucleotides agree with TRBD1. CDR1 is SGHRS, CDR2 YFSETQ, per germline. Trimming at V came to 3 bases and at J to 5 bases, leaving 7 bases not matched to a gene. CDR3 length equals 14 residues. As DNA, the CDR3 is TGCGCCAGCAGCTCGACCGGGACAGATACTGAAGCTTTCTTT. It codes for CASSSTGTDTEAFF.

The CDR3 protein is CAISESKGGSYNSPLHF. The CDR3 region has the DNA TGTGCCATCAGTGAAAGCAAGGGGGGGTCCTATAATTCACCCCTCCACTTT. This chain uses TRBV10-3 with TRBJ1-6; the D gene is possibly TRBD1 (6 bases). Trimming took off 3 bases at V and 1 base at J, with 13 bases between the two ends. This CDR3 has 17 residues. Germline values: CDR1 ENHRY, CDR2 SYGVKD.

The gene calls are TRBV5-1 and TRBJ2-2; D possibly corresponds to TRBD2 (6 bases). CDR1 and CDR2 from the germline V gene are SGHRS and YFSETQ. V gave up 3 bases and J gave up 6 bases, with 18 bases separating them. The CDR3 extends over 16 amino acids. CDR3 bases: TGCGCCAGCAGCTCCACCGGGACTCCCGGACCCGGGGAGCTGTTTTTT. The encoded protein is CASSSTGTPGPGELFF. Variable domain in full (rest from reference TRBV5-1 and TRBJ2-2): KAGVTQTPRYLIKTRGQQVTLSCSPISGHRSVSWYQQTPGQGLQFLFEYFSETQRNKGNFPGRFSGRQFSNSRSEMNVSTLELGDSALYLCASSSTGTPGPGELFFGEGSRLTVL.

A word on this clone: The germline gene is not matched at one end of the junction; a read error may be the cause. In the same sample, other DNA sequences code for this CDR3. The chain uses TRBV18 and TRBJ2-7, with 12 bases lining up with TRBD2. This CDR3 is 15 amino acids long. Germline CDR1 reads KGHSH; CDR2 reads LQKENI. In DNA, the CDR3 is TGTGCTAGCTCACCGGCTCTAGCGGGAGGGTCCGAGCAGTACTTC. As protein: CASSPALAGGSEQYF.

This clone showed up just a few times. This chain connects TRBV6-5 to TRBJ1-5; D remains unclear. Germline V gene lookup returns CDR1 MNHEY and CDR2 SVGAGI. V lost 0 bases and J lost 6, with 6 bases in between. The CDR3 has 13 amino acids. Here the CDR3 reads CASSYSTSQPQHF. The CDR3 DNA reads TGTGCCAGCAGTTACTCAACCAGTCAGCCCCAGCATTTT.

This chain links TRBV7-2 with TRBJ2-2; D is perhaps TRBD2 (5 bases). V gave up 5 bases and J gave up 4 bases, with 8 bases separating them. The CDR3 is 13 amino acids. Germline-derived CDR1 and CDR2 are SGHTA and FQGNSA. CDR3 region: CASSDSVTGELFF. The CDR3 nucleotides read TGTGCCAGCAGCGATAGCGTCACCGGGGAGCTGTTTTTT.

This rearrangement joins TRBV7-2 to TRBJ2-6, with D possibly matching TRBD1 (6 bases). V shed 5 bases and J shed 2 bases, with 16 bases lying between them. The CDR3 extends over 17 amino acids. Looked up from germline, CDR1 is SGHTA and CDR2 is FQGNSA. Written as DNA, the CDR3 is TGTGCCAGCAGCCTGACAGGCTCTATGCCTGGGGCCAACGTCCTGACTTTC. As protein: CASSLTGSMPGANVLTF.

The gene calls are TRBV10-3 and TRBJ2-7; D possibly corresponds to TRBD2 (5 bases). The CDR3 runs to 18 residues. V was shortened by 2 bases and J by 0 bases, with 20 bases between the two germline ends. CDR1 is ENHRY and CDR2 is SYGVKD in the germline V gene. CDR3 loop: CAISETGSGREGSYEQYF. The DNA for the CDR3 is TGTGCCATCAGTGAGACGGGATCGGGGAGAGAAGGCTCCTACGAGCAGTACTTC.

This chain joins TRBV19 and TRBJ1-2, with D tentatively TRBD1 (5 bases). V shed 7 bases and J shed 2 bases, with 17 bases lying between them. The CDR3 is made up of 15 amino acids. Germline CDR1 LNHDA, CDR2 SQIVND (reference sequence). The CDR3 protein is CASTNPGGGNYGYTF. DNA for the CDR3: TGTGCCAGTACCAACCCCGGGGGAGGGAACTATGGCTACACCTTC.

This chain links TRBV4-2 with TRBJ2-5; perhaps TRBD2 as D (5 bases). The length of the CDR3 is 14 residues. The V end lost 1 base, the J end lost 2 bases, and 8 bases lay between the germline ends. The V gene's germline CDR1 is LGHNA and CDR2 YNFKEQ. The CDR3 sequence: CASSQVEGQETQYF. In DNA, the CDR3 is TGTGCCAGCAGCCAAGTCGAGGGACAAGAGACCCAGTACTTC.